These 28 T cell receptor beta chains originate from one sample sequenced in a study of shared clonotypes between healthy human individuals (dated by TCRdb to the early 2020s). Library preparation was by the immunoSEQ multiplex PCR assay. In its TCRdb copy, this immuneACCESS table keeps in-frame sequences only and misses some clones. Where compared with another copy, unresolved V genes explain less than half of these, and the others have no known cause. The sample table records some 2,400,000 clones; approximately 94% of these occur just once. The leading ten clones occupy about 0.13% of the sample. The sequencing sample was made of naive CD4+ T cells sorted from blood. The meaning of the sample's cell subset or site label: CD45RA+ positively selected. All receptors derive from a man aged 18-30 years in good health.

The chain joins TRBV18 to TRBJ2-7, with TRBD1 matching over 7 bases. The ends lost 3 bases at V and 2 bases at J; junction bases unmatched: 4. Germline V CDR1 and CDR2: KGHSH, LQKENI. The CDR3 is 14 amino acids. Written as DNA, the CDR3 is TGTGCCAGCTCACCTGACAGGGATCCCTACGAGCAGTACTTC. It encodes CASSPDRDPYEQYF.

The chain employs TRBV19 and TRBJ1-5, with D possibly being TRBD1 (5 bases). CDR1 and CDR2 (germline): LNHDA, SQIVND (reference sequence). The ends were cut back, 6 bases at V and 6 bases at J, with 18 bases in the middle. The CDR3 loop spans 15 amino acids. The CDR3 is CASSLNDRFGQPQHF. CDR3 in DNA: TGTGCCAGTAGCCTAAACGACAGATTCGGTCAGCCCCAGCATTTT.

The CDR3 loop is CATDRARDQPQHF. The CDR3 DNA reads as TGTGCCACCGACAGGGCTCGGGATCAGCCCCAGCATTTT. The chain has TRBV28 and TRBJ1-5; 7 nucleotides align to TRBD1. Trimming took 10 bases from V and 5 from J; bases not matched to a gene: 8. The CDR3 length is 13 residues. CDR1 and CDR2 (germline): MDHEN, SYDVKM.

The genes are TRBV9 and TRBJ2-7, with 8 bases aligning to TRBD2. This CDR3 region has 14 residues. CDR1 is SGDLS, CDR2 YYNGEE, per germline. V lost 0 bases and J lost 6; bases outside the gene matches: 5. CDR3: CASSVGTSTIEQYF. The CDR3 nucleotides read TGTGCCAGCAGCGTAGGGACTAGCACTATCGAGCAGTACTTC.

The rearrangement uses TRBV29-1 and TRBJ2-3; tentatively, D is TRBD2 (6 bases). Between the trimmed V and J ends, which lost 4 bases and 0 bases, there was a span of 14 bases. Germline V gene sequence: CDR1 SQVTM, CDR2 ANQGSEA. The CDR3 is 15 residues long. The CDR3 DNA reads TGCAGCGTTGCGGGGGTACGGACTAGCACAGATACGCAGTATTTT. Encoded protein: CSVAGVRTSTDTQYF.

The chain combines TRBV18 with TRBJ2-1; D uncertain. The germline V gene encodes CDR1 KGHSH and CDR2 LQKENI. This CDR3 region has 14 residues. The germline V and J ends were trimmed by 6 bases and 8 bases, with 17 bases remaining between them. The CDR3 loop reads CASSPDMGMDEQFF. The DNA for the CDR3 is TGTGCCAGCTCCCCAGATATGGGTATGGATGAGCAGTTCTTC.

J is TRBJ1-1 and V is TRBV28; D is uncertain. This CDR3 has 12 residues. The V end lost 6 bases, the J end lost 10 bases, and 15 bases lay between the germline ends. Per germline, CDR1 MDHEN and CDR2 SYDVKM. The CDR3 is CASSPRGRTAFF. CDR3 nucleotides: TGTGCCAGCAGCCCTCGGGGAAGAACAGCTTTCTTT.

This clone has just one count. The gene calls are TRBV18 and TRBJ1-2; a possible D gene is TRBD1 (5 bases). CDR1 and CDR2 (germline): KGHSH, LQKENI. CDR3 length equals 16 residues. The V and J ends lost 2 bases and 6 bases respectively, with 19 bases between them. The CDR3 protein is CASSPTGQGSWHGYTF. CDR3 nucleotide sequence: TGTGCCAGCTCACCAACCGGCCAGGGTAGTTGGCATGGCTACACCTTC.

In regard to this clone: This same CDR3 is encoded by further DNA sequences in the sample. The V call is TRBV29-1, the J call TRBJ2-3, with D perhaps TRBD1 or TRBD2 (5 bases each). V was shortened by 4 bases and J by 2 bases, with 10 bases between the two germline ends. From germline, CDR1 is SQVTM and CDR2 ANQGSEA. The CDR3 covers 13 residues. CDR3 sequence (DNA): TGCAGCGTTGCGGGGACGGTCACAGATACGCAGTATTTT. Protein: CSVAGTVTDTQYF.

The chain employs TRBV27 and TRBJ2-2; 9 positions agree with TRBD2. This CDR3 contains 16 residues. Trimming cost V 3 bases and J 4 bases; bases outside gene matches: 6. Germline V gene data show CDR1 as MNHEY and CDR2 as SMNVEV (reference sequence). The CDR3 DNA reads TGTGCCAGCAGTTTCGCGGGAGGGAAGTCCACCGGGGAGCTGTTTTTT. Translation gives CASSFAGGKSTGELFF.

Details on this clone: Other DNA sequences in the sample encode the same CDR3. The chain joins TRBV6-5 to TRBJ1-6; 8 bases map to TRBD1. Looked up from germline, CDR1 is MNHEY and CDR2 is SVGAGI. Germline trimming cut 6 bases from V and 7 bases from J; bases unmatched to any gene: 5. The CDR3 is 14 amino acids. CDR3 region: CASRNGQGNSPLHF. The CDR3 coding sequence is TGTGCCAGCAGAAATGGACAGGGAAATTCACCCCTCCACTTT.

V and J are TRBV11-3 and TRBJ2-1, with 7 bases identical to TRBD2. The V gene's germline CDR1 is SGHNT and CDR2 YENEEA. With 4 bases clipped from V and 2 bases from J, the junction kept 11 bases outside the gene matches. CDR3 size: 17 residues. CDR3 loop: CASSSTSMAGAYNEQFF. The DNA for the CDR3 is TGTGCCAGCAGCTCAACCTCCATGGCGGGGGCCTACAATGAGCAGTTCTTC.

This clone was found a few times. Within the sample, other DNA sequences also encode this same CDR3. CDR3 region: CASSLAGLSPLHF. CDR3 DNA: TGCGCCAGCAGCTTGGCGGGATTATCCCCCCTCCACTTT. The J gene is TRBJ1-6, the V gene TRBV5-1; D gene unclear. V was trimmed by 0 bases and J by 13 bases, leaving 11 bases between them. The length of the CDR3 is 13 residues. CDR1 is SGHRS and CDR2 is YFSETQ in the germline V gene.

This chain uses TRBV7-9 with TRBJ2-6, with D perhaps matching TRBD1 or TRBD2 (7 bases each). The ends were cut back, 0 bases at V and 1 base at J, with 16 bases in the middle. The CDR3 covers 19 residues. Germline loops: CDR1 SEHNR, CDR2 FQNEAQ (reference sequence). In DNA form, the CDR3 reads TGTGCCAGCAGCTTAGCGGGAGGGACAGAGTATTCTGGGGCCAACGTCCTGACTTTC. It yields the protein CASSLAGGTEYSGANVLTF. The full variable domain, in which reference TRBV7-9 and TRBJ2-6 provide the parts outside the CDR3, is DTGVSQNPRHKITKRGQNVTFRCDPISEHNRLYWYRQTLGQGPEFLTYFQNEAQLEKSRLLSDRFSAERPKGSFSTLEIQRTEQGDSAMYLCASSLAGGTEYSGANVLTFGAGSRLTVL.

Of note for this clone: This same CDR3 is encoded by further DNA sequences in the sample. The genes are TRBV6-5 and TRBJ2-3; 8 bases map to TRBD2. The V gene's germline CDR1 is MNHEY and CDR2 SVGAGI. J gave up 1 base and V 3 bases, and 0 bases lay outside the gene matches. This CDR3 is built from 14 residues. The CDR3 coding sequence is TGTGCCAGCAGTTATAGCGGGGGCACAGATACGCAGTATTTT. Translating gives CASSYSGGTDTQYF.

The rearrangement links TRBV28 to TRBJ1-6, with TRBD1 matching over 11 bases. Germline V CDR1 and CDR2: MDHEN, SYDVKM. The ends lost 4 bases at V and 8 bases at J; junction bases unmatched: 4. This CDR3 comprises 15 residues. As DNA, the CDR3 is TGTGCCAGCAGTTCCTGGGACAGGGGGGATTCACCCCTCCACTTT. This gives the protein CASSSWDRGDSPLHF.

The chain employs TRBV6-5 and TRBJ1-2; 9 bases match TRBD1. CDR1 is MNHEY and CDR2 is SVGAGI in the germline V gene. This CDR3 is built from 15 residues. The J segment lost 4 bases and the V segment lost 0 bases, leaving 3 bases of the junction unmatched. The CDR3 DNA is TGTGCCAGCAGTTACTCGGACAGGGGAGGCTATGGCTACACCTTC. As protein: CASSYSDRGGYGYTF.

The CDR3 DNA is TGTGCCAGCAGCTTAGCTACGACAGCCGTGAACACTGAAGCTTTCTTT. This sequence encodes CASSLATTAVNTEAFF. The chain carries TRBV7-8 and TRBJ1-1; possible D gene TRBD1, 5 bases. This CDR3 spans 16 amino acids. V lost 0 bases to trimming and J lost 0 bases, with 11 bases between them. Germline lookup yields CDR1 SGHVS and CDR2 FQNEAQ.

The chain has TRBV9 and TRBJ2-1, with a tentative D call TRBD2 (6 bases). The CDR3 spans 16 residues. Germline CDR1 and CDR2: SGDLS and YYNGEE. Trimming cost V 8 bases and J 1 base, with 19 bases left between them. The CDR3 here is CASSRDLVVSYNEQFF. The CDR3 DNA reads TGTGCCAGTTCGCGGGACTTAGTTGTTTCCTACAATGAGCAGTTCTTC.

This sequence joins TRBV7-9 and TRBJ2-7; 7 bases map to TRBD1. In germline, CDR1 is SEHNR, CDR2 FQNEAQ (reference sequence). The trim removed 9 bases at V and 2 bases at J, leaving 7 bases unmatched. This CDR3 contains 13 residues. CDR3 amino acids: CASGTEPPYEQYF. CDR3 coding DNA: TGTGCCAGTGGGACAGAACCACCCTACGAGCAGTACTTC.

DNA for the CDR3: TGTGCCAGCAGCTTGGGTGGCTCGGGGCCAGGCTCCTACGAGCAGTACTTC. This gives the protein CASSLGGSGPGSYEQYF. This sequence joins TRBV5-4 and TRBJ2-7; either TRBD1 or TRBD2 may supply D (5 bases each). This CDR3 contains 17 residues. The germline CDR1 and CDR2 sequences are SGHNT and YYREEE (reference sequence). V lost 0 bases and J lost 0, with 16 bases in between.

The gene calls are TRBV30 and TRBJ1-3; perhaps TRBD1 as D (6 bases). The CDR3 covers 15 residues. Germline assignment: CDR1 GTSNPN and CDR2 SVGIG (reference sequence). V lost 2 bases and J lost 2, with 13 bases in between. The CDR3 DNA sequence: TGTGCCTGGAGTTCTGGACAGAGCACTGGAAACACCATATATTTT. Encoded protein: CAWSSGQSTGNTIYF.

This clone was counted only a few times. The genes are TRBV5-6 and TRBJ1-4; possibly TRBD1 for D (6 bases). CDR3 size: 15 residues. Trimming left V 0 bases short and J 3 bases short, with 9 bases between. From germline, CDR1 is SGHDT and CDR2 YYEEEE. The chain's CDR3 is CASSLEQGANEKLFF. DNA of the CDR3: TGTGCCAGCAGCTTGGAACAGGGAGCTAATGAAAAACTGTTTTTT.

This chain joins TRBV9 and TRBJ1-4; 10 bases line up with TRBD1. The germline gives CDR1 SGDLS, CDR2 YYNGEE. This CDR3 contains 16 residues. The J segment lost 4 bases and the V segment lost 0 bases, leaving 3 bases of the junction unmatched. The DNA for the CDR3 is TGTGCCAGCAGCGTAGGGGACAGGGGTGTTAATGAAAAACTGTTTTTT. Encoded protein: CASSVGDRGVNEKLFF.

A single count supports this clone. The CDR3 DNA reads TGTGTTTCGAGTCCGGGGGGCACTGAAGCTTTCTTT. Translated: CVSSPGGTEAFF. The J gene is TRBJ1-1, the V gene TRBV19, with D possibly TRBD1 on 5 matching bases. This CDR3 region has 12 residues. Germline V gene lookup returns CDR1 LNHDA and CDR2 SQIVND (reference sequence).

This chain links TRBV28 with TRBJ1-5; no reliable D call. The CDR3 is 15 amino acids. CDR1 and CDR2 from the germline V gene are MDHEN and SYDVKM. V lost 3 bases and J lost 2, with 11 bases in between. The CDR3 DNA reads as TGTGCCAGCAGTTTGCCGGGGAGAGGCAATCAGCCCCAGCATTTT. Its protein is CASSLPGRGNQPQHF.

The CDR3 loop is CASAWTPGSNQPQHF. The CDR3 DNA follows: TGTGCTAGTGCCTGGACACCAGGGAGCAATCAGCCCCAGCATTTT. The V and J genes are TRBV12-5 and TRBJ1-5, with a tentative D call TRBD1 (5 bases). Trimming shortened V by 7 bases and J by 1 base, and 14 bases separated the two germline ends. The CDR3 extends over 15 amino acids. The germline V gene encodes CDR1 LGHNT and CDR2 FRNRAP.

V gene TRBV9 combines with J gene TRBJ2-7; tentatively, D is TRBD1 or TRBD2 (5 bases each). Trimming removed 0 bases at V and 2 bases at J, with 15 bases between. This CDR3 has 16 residues. The germline V gene encodes CDR1 SGDLS and CDR2 YYNGEE. For the CDR3, the DNA is TGTGCCAGCAGCGTAGAGGTCGGGGCCATGCCCTACGAGCAGTACTTC. It specifies CASSVEVGAMPYEQYF.